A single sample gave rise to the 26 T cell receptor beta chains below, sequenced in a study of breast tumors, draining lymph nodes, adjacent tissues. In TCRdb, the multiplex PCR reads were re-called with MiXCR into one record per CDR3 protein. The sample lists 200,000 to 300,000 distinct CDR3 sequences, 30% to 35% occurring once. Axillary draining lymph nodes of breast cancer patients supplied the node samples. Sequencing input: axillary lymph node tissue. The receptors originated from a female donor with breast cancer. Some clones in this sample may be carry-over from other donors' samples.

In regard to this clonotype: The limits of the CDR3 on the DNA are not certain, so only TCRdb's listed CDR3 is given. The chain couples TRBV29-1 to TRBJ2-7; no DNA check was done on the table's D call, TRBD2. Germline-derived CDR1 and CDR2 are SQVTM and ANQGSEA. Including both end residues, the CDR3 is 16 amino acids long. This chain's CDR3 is CTSVPPGTNLTYEQYF.

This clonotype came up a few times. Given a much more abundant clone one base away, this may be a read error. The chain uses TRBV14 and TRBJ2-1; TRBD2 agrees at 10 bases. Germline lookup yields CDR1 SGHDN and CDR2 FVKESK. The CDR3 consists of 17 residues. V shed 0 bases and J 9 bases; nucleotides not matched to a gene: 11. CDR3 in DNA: TGTGCCAGCAGCCAAGATCGCGGGCTAGCGGGAGACACTGAGCAGTTCTTC. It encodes CASSQDRGLAGDTEQFF.

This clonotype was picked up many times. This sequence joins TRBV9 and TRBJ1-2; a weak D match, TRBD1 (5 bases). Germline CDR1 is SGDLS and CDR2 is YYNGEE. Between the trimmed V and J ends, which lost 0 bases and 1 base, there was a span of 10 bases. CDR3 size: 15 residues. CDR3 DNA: TGTGCCAGCAGCGTAGATGAGGGGCGTAACTATGGCTACACCTTC. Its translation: CASSVDEGRNYGYTF.

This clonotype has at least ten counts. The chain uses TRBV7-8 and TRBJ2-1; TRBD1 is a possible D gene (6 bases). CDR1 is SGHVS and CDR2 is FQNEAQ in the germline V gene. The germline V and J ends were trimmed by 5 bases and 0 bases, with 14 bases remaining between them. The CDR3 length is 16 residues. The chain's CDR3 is CASSRRDTSSYNEQFF. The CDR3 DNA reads TGTGCCAGCAGCCGTAGGGACACCAGCTCCTACAATGAGCAGTTCTTC.

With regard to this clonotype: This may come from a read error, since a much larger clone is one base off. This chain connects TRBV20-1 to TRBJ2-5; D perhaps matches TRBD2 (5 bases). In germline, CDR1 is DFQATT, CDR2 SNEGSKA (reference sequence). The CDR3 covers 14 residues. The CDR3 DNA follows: TGCAGTGCTAGACTCCTAGCCCTGCAAGCGACCCAGTACTTC. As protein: CSARLLALQATQYF.

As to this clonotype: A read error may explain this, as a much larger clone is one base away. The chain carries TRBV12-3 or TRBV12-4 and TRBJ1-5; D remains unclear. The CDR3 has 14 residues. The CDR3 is CASSRGDSSQPQHF. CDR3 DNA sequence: TGTGCCAGCAGTCGGGGTGATAGCAGTCAGCCCCAGCATTTT.

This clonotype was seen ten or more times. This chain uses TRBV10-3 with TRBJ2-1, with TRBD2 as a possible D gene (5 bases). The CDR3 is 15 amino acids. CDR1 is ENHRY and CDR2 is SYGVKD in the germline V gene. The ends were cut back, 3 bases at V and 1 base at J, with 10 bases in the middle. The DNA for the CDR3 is TGTGCCATCAGTGAACAAACTAGTTCCTACAATGAGCAGTTCTTC. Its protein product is CAISEQTSSYNEQFF.

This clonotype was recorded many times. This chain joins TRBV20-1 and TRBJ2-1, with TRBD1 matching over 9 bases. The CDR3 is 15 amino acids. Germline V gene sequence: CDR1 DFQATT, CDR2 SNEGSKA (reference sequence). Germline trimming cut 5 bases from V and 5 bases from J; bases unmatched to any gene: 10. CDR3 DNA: TGCAGTGCTGCAGCCGGGACAGGGATTGACAATGAGCAGTTCTTC. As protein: CSAAAGTGIDNEQFF.

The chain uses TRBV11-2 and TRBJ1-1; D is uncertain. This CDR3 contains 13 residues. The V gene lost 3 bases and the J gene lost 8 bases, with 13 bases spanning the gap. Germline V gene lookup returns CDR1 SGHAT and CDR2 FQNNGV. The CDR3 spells CASSLREGTEAFF. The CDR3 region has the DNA TGTGCCAGCAGCTTGAGAGAGGGAACAGAAGCTTTCTTT.

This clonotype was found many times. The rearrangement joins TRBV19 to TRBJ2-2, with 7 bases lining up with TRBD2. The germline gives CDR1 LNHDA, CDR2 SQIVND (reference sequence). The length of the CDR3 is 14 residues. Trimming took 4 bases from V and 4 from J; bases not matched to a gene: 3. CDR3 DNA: TGTGCCAGTAGTAGCGGGAGTGGCACCGGGGAGCTGTTTTTT. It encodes CASSSGSGTGELFF.

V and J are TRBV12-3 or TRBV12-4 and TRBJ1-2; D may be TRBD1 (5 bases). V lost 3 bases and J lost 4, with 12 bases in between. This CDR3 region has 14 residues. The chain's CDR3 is CASSLSGGTYGYTF. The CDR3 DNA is TGTGCCAGCAGTTTGAGTGGGGGAACCTATGGCTACACCTTC.

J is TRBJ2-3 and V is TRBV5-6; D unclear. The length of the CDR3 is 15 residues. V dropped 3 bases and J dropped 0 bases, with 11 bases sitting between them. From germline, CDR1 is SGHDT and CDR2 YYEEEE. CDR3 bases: TGTGCCAGCAGCTGGTATTGGGCTAGCACAGATACGCAGTATTTT. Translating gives CASSWYWASTDTQYF. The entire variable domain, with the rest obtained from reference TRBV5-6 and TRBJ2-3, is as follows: DAGVTQSPTHLIKTRGQQVTLRCSPKSGHDTVSWYQQALGQGPQFIFQYYEEEERQRGNFPDRFSGHQFPNYSSELNVNALLLGDSALYLCASSWYWASTDTQYFGPGTRLTVL.

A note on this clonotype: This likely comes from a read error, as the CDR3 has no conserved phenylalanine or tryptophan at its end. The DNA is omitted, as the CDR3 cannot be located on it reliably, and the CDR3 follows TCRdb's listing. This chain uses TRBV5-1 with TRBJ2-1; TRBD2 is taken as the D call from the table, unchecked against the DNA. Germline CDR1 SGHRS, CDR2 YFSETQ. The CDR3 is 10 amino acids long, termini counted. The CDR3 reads CASSFDWPLG.

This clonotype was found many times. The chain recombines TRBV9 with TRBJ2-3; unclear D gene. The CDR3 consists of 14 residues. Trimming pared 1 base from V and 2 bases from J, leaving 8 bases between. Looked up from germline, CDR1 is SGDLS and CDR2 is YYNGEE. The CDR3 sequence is CASSVRGYTDTQYF. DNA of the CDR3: TGTGCCAGCAGCGTAAGAGGATACACAGATACGCAGTATTTT. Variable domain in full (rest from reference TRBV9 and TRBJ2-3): DSGVTQTPKHLITATGQRVTLRCSPRSGDLSVYWYQQSLDQGLQFLIQYYNGEERAKGNILERFSAQQFPDLHSELNLSSLELGDSALYFCASSVRGYTDTQYFGPGTRLTVL.

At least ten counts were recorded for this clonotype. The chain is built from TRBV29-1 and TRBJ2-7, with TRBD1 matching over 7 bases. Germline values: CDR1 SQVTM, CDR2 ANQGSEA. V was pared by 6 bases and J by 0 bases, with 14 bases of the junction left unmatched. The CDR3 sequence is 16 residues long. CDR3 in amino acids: CSVAPRTGTNSYEQYF. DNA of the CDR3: TGCAGCGTCGCCCCCAGGACAGGAACAAACTCCTACGAGCAGTACTTC.

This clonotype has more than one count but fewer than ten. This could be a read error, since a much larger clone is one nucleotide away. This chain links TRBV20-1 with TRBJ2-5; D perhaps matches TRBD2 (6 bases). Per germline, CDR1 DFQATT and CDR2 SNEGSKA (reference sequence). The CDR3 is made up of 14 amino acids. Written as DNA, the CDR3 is TGCAGTGCCAAAAGGGACTCAAAGGGAGAGGCCCAGTACTTC. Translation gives CSAKRDSKGEAQYF.

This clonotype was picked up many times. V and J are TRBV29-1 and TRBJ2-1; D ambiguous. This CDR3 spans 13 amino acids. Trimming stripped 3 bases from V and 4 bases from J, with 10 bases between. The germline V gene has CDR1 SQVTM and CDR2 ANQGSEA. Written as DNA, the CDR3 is TGCAGCGTTGATAAGTCTATGTACAATGAGCAGTTCTTC. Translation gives CSVDKSMYNEQFF.

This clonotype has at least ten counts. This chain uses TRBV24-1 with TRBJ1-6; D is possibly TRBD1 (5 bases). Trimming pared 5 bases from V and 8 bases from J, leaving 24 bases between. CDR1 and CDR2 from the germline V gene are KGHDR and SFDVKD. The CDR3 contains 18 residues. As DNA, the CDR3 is TGTGCCACCAGTGGCCCCAAACCGGGGCGCACCTGTTATTCACCCCTCCACTTT. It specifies CATSGPKPGRTCYSPLHF.

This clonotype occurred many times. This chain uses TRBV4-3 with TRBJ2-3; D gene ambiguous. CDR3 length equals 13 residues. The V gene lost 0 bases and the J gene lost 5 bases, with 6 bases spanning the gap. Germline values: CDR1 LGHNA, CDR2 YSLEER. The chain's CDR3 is CASSQDSGDTQYF. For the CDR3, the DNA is TGCGCCAGCAGCCAAGATTCAGGAGATACGCAGTATTTT.

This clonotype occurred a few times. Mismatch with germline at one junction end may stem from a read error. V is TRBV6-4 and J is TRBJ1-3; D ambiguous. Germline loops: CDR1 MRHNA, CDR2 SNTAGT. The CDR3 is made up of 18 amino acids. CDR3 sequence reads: CASSHSYSYGDSGNTIYF. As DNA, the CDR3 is TGTGCCAGCAGTCACTCTTATAGTTACGGTGACTCTGGAAACACCATATATTTT.

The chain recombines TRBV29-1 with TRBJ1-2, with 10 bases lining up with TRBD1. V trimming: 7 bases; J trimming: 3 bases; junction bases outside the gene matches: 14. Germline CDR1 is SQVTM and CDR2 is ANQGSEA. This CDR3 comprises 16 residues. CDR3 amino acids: CSGTPGQGFLDYGYTF. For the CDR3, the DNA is TGCAGCGGAACACCGGGACAGGGGTTTTTGGACTATGGCTACACCTTC. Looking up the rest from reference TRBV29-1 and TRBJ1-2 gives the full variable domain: SAVISQKPSRDICQRGTSLTIQCQVDSQVTMMFWYRQQPGQSLTLIATANQGSEATYESGFVIDKFPISRPNLTFSTLTVSNMSPEDSSIYLCSGTPGQGFLDYGYTFGSGTRLTVV.

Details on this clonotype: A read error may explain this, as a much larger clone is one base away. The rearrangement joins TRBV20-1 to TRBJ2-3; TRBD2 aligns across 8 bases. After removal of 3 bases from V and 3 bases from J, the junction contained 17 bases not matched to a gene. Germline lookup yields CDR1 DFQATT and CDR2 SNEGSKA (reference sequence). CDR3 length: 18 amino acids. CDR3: CSASPFYSGTEFTDTQYF. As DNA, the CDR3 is TGCAGTGCTAGTCCCTTTTATAGCGGGACGGAGTTTACAGATACGCAGTATTTT.

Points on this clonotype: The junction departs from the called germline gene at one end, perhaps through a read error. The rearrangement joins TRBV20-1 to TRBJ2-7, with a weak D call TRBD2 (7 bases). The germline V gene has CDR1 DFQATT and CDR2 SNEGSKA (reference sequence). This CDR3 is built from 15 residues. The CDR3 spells CSARESGKVSGELYF. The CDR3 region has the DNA TGCAGTGCTAGAGAGAGCGGGAAGGTTTCAGGGGAGCTGTACTTC.

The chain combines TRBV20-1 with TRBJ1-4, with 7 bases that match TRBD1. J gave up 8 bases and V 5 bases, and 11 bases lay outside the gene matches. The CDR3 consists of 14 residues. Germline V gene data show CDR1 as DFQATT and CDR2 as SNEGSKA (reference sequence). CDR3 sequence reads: CSARQGAEEEKLFF. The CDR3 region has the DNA TGCAGTGCTCGACAGGGCGCGGAGGAAGAAAAACTGTTTTTT.

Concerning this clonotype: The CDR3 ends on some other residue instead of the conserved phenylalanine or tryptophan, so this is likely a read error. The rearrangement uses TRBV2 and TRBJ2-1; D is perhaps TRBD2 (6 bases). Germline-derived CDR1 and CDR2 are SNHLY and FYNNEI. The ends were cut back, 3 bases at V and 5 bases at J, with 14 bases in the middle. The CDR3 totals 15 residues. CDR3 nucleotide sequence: TGTGCCAGCAGTGAGATGGCGGGATACCACAATGAGCAGTTCATC. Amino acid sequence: CASSEMAGYHNEQFI.

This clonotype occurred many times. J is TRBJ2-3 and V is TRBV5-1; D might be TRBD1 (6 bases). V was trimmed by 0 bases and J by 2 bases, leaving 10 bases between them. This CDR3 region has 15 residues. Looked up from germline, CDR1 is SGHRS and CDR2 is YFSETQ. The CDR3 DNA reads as TGCGCCAGCAGCTTGGTGGCAGGGGTCACAGATACGCAGTATTTT. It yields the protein CASSLVAGVTDTQYF.